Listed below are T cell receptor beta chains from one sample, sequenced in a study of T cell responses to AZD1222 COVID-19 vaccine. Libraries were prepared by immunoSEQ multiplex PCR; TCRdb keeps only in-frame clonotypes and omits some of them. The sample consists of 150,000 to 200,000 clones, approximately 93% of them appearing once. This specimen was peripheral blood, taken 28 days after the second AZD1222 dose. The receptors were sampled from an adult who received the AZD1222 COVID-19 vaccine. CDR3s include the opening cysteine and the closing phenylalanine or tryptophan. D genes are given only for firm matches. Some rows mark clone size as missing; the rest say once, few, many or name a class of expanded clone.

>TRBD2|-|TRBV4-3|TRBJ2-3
CASSQDQSGSRTDTQYF
TGCGCCAGCAGCCAAGATCAAAGCGGGAGCAGGACAGATACGCAGTATTTT
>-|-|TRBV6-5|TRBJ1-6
CASSYVTASFNSPLHF
TGTGCCAGCAGTTACGTGACAGCTTCTTTTAATTCACCCCTCCACTTT
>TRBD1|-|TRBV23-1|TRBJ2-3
CASSSGTGESDTQYF
TGCGCCAGCAGCTCCGGGACAGGGGAGTCAGATACGCAGTATTTT
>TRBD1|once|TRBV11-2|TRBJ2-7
CASSLVGLRDRGHYEQYF
TGTGCCAGCAGCTTAGTAGGGCTACGGGACAGAGGCCACTACGAGCAGTACTTC
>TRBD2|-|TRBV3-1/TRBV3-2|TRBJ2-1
CASSRQHAGVSYNEQFF
TGTGCCAGCAGCCGACAGCATGCGGGGGTTTCCTACAATGAGCAGTTCTTC
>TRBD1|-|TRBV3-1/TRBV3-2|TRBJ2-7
CASSQDVRTGFTEQYF
TGTGCCAGCAGCCAAGATGTCCGGACAGGGTTCACCGAGCAGTACTTC
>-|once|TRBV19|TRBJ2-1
CASSIGYSNEQFF
TGTGCCAGTAGTATTGGGTACTCCAATGAGCAGTTCTTC
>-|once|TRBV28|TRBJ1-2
CASSPSGTPNYGYTF
TGTGCCAGCAGTCCCTCCGGGACACCCAACTATGGCTACACCTTC
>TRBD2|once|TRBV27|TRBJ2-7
CASTLIGGVGEQYF
TGTGCCAGCACCCTTATTGGGGGGGTAGGGGAGCAGTACTTC
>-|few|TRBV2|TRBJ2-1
CASSADGSSYNEQFF
TGTGCCAGCAGTGCAGACGGGAGCTCCTACAATGAGCAGTTCTTC
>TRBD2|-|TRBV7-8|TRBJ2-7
CASQTSGWSYEQYF
TGTGCCAGCCAAACTAGCGGGTGGTCCTACGAGCAGTACTTC
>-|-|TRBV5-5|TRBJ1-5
CASSLEAGSNQPQHF
TGTGCCAGCAGCTTGGAGGCAGGGAGCAATCAGCCCCAGCATTTT
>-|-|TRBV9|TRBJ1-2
CASTGIGYTF
TGTGCCAGCACCGGGATTGGCTACACCTTC
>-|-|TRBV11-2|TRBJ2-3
CASSLGGGIKTDTQYF
TGTGCCAGCAGCTTAGGTGGCGGGATAAAGACAGATACGCAGTATTTT
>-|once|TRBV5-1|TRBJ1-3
CASSLEGTGNTIYF
TGCGCCAGCAGCTTGGAGGGGACTGGAAACACCATATATTTT
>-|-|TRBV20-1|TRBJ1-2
CSARRRGGYTF
TGCAGTGCTAGAAGACGCGGGGGCTACACCTTC
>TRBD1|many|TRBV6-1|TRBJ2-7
CASSELGGQGNYEQYF
TGTGCCAGCAGTGAACTAGGGGGACAGGGCAACTACGAGCAGTACTTC
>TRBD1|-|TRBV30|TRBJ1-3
CAWSGTGAGNTIYF
TGTGCCTGGAGTGGGACAGGGGCTGGAAACACCATATATTTT
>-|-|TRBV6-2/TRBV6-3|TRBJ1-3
CASSSTGQNSGNTIYF
TGTGCCAGCAGCTCCACCGGACAGAACTCTGGAAACACCATATATTTT
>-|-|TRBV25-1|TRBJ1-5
CASSDGVWALNQPQHF
TGTGCCAGCAGTGATGGGGTTTGGGCCCTTAATCAGCCCCAGCATTTT
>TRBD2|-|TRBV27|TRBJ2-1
CASSLGLAPTFVQFF
TGTGCCAGCAGCCTAGGACTAGCGCCTACTTTCGTGCAGTTCTTC
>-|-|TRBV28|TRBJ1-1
CASSLGGLNTEAFF
TGTGCCAGCAGTTTAGGGGGTTTGAACACTGAAGCTTTCTTT
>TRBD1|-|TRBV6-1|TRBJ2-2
CASSERTGGYTGELFF
TGTGCCAGCAGTGAACGGACAGGGGGGTACACCGGGGAGCTGTTTTTT